This TCR beta chain was documented in a study of blood T cell repertoires in COVID-19. The V gene end was trimmed by 4 bases and the J gene end by 1 base; junction bases not matched to a gene: 3. CDR3 length: 14 amino acids. Germline V gene sequence: CDR1 MNHEY, CDR2 SMNVEV (reference sequence). TCRdb's copy holds only in-frame clones and misses some; the assay was immunoSEQ multiplex PCR. The sample has some 120,000 clones, 90% seen once. The TCR was taken from a human donor with active COVID-19. The donor label of this sample is uncertain. What was sequenced was peripheral blood. The V call is TRBV27, the J call TRBJ1-1; 7 bases agree with TRBD1. The CDR3 sequence: CASSWDRGNTEAFF. The DNA of the CDR3 is TGTGCCAGCAGTTGGGACAGAGGGAACACTGAAGCTTTCTTT.